The rows below give T cell receptor beta chains drawn from one sample of a study of blood T cell repertoires in COVID-19. TCRdb's copy holds only in-frame clones and misses some; the assay was immunoSEQ multiplex PCR. The sample lists roughly 160,000 clones, 70% to 90% seen once, with 1% to 1.2% in the top ten. Sequenced: peripheral blood. The receptors were sampled from a man aged 35 to 55 with acute or convalescent COVID-19. The CDR3 runs from the conserved cysteine through the conserved F or W. Part of the rows lack a size; the others show once, few, many or a class for expanded clones.

TRBJ2-3,NA,TRBV6-4,CASSGDREDTQYF
TRBJ1-2,few,TRBV12-3/TRBV12-4,CASSPGYGYTF
TRBJ1-1,once,TRBV11-2,CASSFQVNTEAFF
TRBJ2-4,NA,TRBV30,CAWSLTVVKNIQYF
TRBJ1-2,once,TRBV19,CASSIDSRNYGYTF
TRBJ2-7,once,TRBV19,CASSISGNKGEQYF
TRBJ2-3,NA,TRBV7-3,CASSPRGGGGADTQYF
TRBJ1-2,few,TRBV5-6,CASSIGQDRDYGYTF
TRBJ2-2,NA,TRBV2,CASVEVAAEGGELFF
TRBJ1-2,NA,TRBV27,CASGDSARNGYTF
TRBJ1-6,NA,TRBV4-2,CASSQEEGDYNSPLHF
TRBJ2-7,few,TRBV12-3/TRBV12-4,CASSLGGGYEQYF
TRBJ1-1,NA,TRBV6-6,CASAQGGKNTEAFF
TRBJ2-5,NA,TRBV10-3,CAISVGGGIQETQYF
TRBJ1-6,NA,TRBV18,CASSTYGYQDSPLHF
TRBJ1-1,NA,TRBV5-6,CASSLGAVPSKAFF
TRBJ1-3,NA,TRBV5-1,CASSVQGGGNTIYF
TRBJ1-6,NA,TRBV2,CASSWAATGTDRNSPLHF
TRBJ2-5,NA,TRBV3-1/TRBV3-2,CASRATAQETQYF
TRBJ2-5,NA,TRBV7-7,CASSLGVKGTGGEETQYF
TRBJ1-3,NA,TRBV6-5,CASSYDTHSGNTIYF
TRBJ1-1,NA,TRBV18,CASSPWGPAGLETEAFF
TRBJ2-3,NA,TRBV2,CASSTDSSTDTQYF
TRBJ1-1,NA,TRBV3-1/TRBV3-2,CASSPGVMNTEAFF
TRBJ1-5,NA,TRBV5-5,CASSLAGQRNQPQHF
TRBJ1-2,NA,TRBV28,CASSLWVAVNYGYTF
TRBJ2-5,NA,TRBV15,CATSREQATQETQYF
TRBJ2-2,NA,TRBV25-1,CASSESGSGELFF
TRBJ1-1,NA,TRBV19,CASSIETGSTEAFF
TRBJ1-1,NA,TRBV28,CASRVGANTEAFF
TRBJ1-5,once,TRBV19,CASRVVEGRNQPQHF
TRBJ1-1,NA,TRBV30,CAWSPRDRGKNTEAFF
TRBJ2-4,NA,TRBV2,CASSERGLVHF
TRBJ1-3,NA,TRBV2,CASSEEMAGNTIYF
TRBJ2-7,once,TRBV2,CASTRGQGGSYEQYF
TRBJ2-1,NA,TRBV3-1/TRBV3-2,CASSPIVGGISNEQFF
TRBJ1-4,NA,TRBV13,CASSPSRGAFGEKLFF
TRBJ1-1,NA,TRBV19,CASRHRSTGMNTEAFF
TRBJ2-2,NA,TRBV30,CAWSVTLAGAGELFF
TRBJ1-4,NA,TRBV6-2/TRBV6-3,CASSYSSGGNEKLFF
TRBJ2-3,NA,TRBV27,CASSPGVGSDTQYF
TRBJ2-1,NA,TRBV6-2/TRBV6-3,CASSYQGRGYNEQFF
TRBJ1-4,NA,TRBV28,CASSLGRGREKLFF
TRBJ1-2,NA,TRBV27,CASSSPVGYTF
TRBJ2-3,NA,TRBV14,CASSRFPGRGAWTDTQYF
TRBJ1-3,NA,TRBV7-9,CASSLEGAVGNTIYF
TRBJ1-4,NA,TRBV5-1,CASSPTGTEKLFF
TRBJ2-7,NA,TRBV5-1,CASSLALAGGPSSYEQYF
TRBJ2-7,NA,TRBV6-5,CASNRRDRGGHEQYF
TRBJ2-2,once,TRBV5-5,CASSSANTGELFF
TRBJ2-3,NA,TRBV7-9,CASSLAGGPPDTQYF
TRBJ1-2,NA,TRBV9,CASSPRTGANYGYTF
TRBJ1-2,NA,TRBV5-6,CASSLLSRGNYGYTF
TRBJ1-6,NA,TRBV2,CASTEGGGYSPLHF